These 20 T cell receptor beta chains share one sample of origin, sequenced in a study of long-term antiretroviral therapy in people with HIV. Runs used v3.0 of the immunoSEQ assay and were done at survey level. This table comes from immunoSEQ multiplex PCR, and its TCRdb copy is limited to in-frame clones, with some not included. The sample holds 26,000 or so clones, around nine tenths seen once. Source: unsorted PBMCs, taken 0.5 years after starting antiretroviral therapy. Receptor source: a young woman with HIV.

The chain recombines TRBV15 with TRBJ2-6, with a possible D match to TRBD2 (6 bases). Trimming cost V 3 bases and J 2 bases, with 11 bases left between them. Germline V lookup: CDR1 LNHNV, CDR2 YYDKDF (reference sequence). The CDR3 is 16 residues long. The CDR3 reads CATSSPGDTGANVLTF. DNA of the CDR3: TGTGCCACCAGCAGTCCGGGAGACACTGGGGCCAACGTCCTGACTTTC.

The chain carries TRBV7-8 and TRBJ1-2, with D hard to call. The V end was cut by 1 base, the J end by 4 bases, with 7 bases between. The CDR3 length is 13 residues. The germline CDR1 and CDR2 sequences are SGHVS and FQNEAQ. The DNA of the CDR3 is TGTGCCAGCAGCTTAGTAGGGAGCTATGGCTACACCTTC. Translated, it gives CASSLVGSYGYTF.

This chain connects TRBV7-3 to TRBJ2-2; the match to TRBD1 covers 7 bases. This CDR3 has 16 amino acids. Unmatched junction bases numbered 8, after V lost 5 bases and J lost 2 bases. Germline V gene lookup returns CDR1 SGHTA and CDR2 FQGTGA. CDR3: CASSPRGPLNTGELFF. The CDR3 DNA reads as TGTGCCAGCAGCCCAAGGGGGCCCCTAAACACCGGGGAGCTGTTTTTT.

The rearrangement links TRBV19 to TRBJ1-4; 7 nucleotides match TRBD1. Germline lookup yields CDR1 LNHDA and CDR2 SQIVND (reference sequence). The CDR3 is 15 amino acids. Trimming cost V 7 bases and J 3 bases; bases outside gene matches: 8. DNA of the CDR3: TGTGCCAGTAACCCCAGGGGGGGAGCTAATGAAAAACTGTTTTTT. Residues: CASNPRGGANEKLFF.

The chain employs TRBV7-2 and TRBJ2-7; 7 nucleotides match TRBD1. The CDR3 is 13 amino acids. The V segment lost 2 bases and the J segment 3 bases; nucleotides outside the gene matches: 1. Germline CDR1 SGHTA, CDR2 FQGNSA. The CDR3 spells CASSLPGGYEQYF. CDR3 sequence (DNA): TGTGCCAGCAGCTTACCAGGGGGCTACGAGCAGTACTTC.

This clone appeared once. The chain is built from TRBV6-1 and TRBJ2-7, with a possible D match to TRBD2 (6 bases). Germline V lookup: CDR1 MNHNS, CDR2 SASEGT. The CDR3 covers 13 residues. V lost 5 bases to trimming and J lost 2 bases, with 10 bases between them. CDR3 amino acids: CASSPSSAYEQYF. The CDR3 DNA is TGTGCCAGCAGTCCATCTAGCGCCTACGAGCAGTACTTC.

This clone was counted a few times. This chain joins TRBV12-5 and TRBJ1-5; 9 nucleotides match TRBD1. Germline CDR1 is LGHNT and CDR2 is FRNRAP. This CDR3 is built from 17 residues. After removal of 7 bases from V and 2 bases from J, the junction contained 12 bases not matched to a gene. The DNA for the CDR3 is TGTGCTAGTGCCTCCGAGGGACAGGGAGGGGGCAATCAGCCCCAGCATTTT. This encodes CASASEGQGGGNQPQHF.

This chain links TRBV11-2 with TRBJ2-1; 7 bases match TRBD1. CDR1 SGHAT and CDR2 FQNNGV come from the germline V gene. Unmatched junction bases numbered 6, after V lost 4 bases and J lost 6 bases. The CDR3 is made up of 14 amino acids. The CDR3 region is CASSSVRGSNEQFF. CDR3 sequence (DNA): TGTGCCAGCAGCTCCGTCAGGGGGAGCAATGAGCAGTTCTTC.

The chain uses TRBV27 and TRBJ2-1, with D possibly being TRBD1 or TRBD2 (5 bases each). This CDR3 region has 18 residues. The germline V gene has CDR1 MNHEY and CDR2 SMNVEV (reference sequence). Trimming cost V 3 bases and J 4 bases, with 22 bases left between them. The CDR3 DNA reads TGTGCCAGCAGTTTTACCAGTAGAGGGGCTCAGATTTACAATGAGCAGTTCTTC. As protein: CASSFTSRGAQIYNEQFF.

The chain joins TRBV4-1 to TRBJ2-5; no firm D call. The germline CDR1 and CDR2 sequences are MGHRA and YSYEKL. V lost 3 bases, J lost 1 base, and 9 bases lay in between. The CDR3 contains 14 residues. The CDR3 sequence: CASSHLPPQETQYF. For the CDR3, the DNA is TGCGCCAGCAGCCACTTACCACCCCAAGAGACCCAGTACTTC.

The CDR3 DNA reads as TGTGCCAGCAGCTTACAGGTTTCTAGCCCTACCTACACCGGGGAGCTGTTTTTT. Translated: CASSLQVSSPTYTGELFF. The genes are TRBV7-2 and TRBJ2-2; D is perhaps TRBD2 (5 bases). The germline CDR1 and CDR2 sequences are SGHTA and FQGNSA. The CDR3 totals 18 residues. The germline V and J ends were trimmed by 2 bases and 3 bases, with 19 bases remaining between them.

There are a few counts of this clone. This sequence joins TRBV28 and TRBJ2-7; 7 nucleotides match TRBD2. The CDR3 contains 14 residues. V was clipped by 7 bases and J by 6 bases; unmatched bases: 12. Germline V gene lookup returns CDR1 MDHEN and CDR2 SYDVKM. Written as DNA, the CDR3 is TGTGCCAGCATCTCGGGCGGGAGTGACTTCGAGCAGTACTTC. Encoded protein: CASISGGSDFEQYF.

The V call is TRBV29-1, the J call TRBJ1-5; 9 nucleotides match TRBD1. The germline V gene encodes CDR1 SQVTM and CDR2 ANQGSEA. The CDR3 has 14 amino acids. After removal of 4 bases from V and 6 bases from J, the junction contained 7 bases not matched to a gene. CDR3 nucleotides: TGCAGCGTTGTCTTCTTGACAGGGGGTCAGCCCCAGCATTTT. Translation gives CSVVFLTGGQPQHF.

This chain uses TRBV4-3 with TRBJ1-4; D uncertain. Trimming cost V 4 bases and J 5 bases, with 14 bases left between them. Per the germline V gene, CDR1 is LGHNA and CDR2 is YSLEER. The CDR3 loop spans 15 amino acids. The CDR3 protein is CASSLGDIVNEKLFF. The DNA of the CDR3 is TGCGCCAGCAGCCTGGGCGACATAGTAAATGAAAAACTGTTTTTT.

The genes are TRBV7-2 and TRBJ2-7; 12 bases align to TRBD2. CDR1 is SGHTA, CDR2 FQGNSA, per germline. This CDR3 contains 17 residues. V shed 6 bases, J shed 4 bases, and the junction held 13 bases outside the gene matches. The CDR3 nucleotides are TGTGCCAGCAGAGAACAGGGGTGGACTAGCGGGACGTACGAGCAGTACTTC. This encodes CASREQGWTSGTYEQYF.

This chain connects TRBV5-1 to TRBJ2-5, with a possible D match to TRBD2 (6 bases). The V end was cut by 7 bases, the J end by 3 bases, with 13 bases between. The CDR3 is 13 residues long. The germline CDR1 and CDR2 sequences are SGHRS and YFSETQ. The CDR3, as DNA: TGCGCCAGCCGGGTAGCGGTGAAAGAGACCCAGTACTTC. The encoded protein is CASRVAVKETQYF.

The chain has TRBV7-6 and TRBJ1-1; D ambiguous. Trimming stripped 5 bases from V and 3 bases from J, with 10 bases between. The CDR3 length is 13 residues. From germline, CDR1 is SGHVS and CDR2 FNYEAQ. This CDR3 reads CASSPPGDTEAFF. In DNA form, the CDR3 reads TGTGCCAGCAGCCCCCCCGGGGACACTGAAGCTTTCTTT.

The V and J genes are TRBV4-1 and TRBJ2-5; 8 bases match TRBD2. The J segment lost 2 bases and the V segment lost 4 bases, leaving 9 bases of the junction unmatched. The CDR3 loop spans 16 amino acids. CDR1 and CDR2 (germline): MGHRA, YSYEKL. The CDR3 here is CASSRATSGPQETQYF. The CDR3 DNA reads TGCGCCAGCAGCCGAGCCACTAGCGGCCCACAAGAGACCCAGTACTTC.

The CDR3 DNA follows: TGTGCCAGCAGTTCTGGGACAGGGGGGGGCGGCTACACCTTC. Its protein is CASSSGTGGGGYTF. V and J are TRBV27 and TRBJ1-2; 11 bases line up with TRBD1. Germline lookup yields CDR1 MNHEY and CDR2 SMNVEV (reference sequence). V lost 4 bases to trimming and J lost 8 bases; unmatched junction nucleotides: 6. The length of the CDR3 is 14 residues.

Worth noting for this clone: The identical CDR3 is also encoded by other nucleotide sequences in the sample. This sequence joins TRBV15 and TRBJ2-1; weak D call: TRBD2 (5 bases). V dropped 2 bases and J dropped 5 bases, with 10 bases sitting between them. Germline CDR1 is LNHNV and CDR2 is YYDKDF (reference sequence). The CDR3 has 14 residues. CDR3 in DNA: TGTGCCACCAGCAGACCGGGGTCAAACAATGAGCAGTTCTTC. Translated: CATSRPGSNNEQFF.